The source of this T cell receptor beta chain is a study of cytomegalovirus exposure and HLA in healthy donors. This clone was counted a single time. The germline CDR1 and CDR2 sequences are LNHNV and YYDKDF (reference sequence). V lost 0 bases, J lost 8 bases, and 12 bases stayed unmatched. The CDR3 is 18 residues long. With 60 Vbeta and 13 Jbeta primers, the PCR was carried out. The table came from immunoSEQ multiplex PCR; TCRdb's copy has only in-frame clones and leaves some out. The sample lists around 150,000 clones, 85% occurring once. The rearrangement links TRBV15 to TRBJ2-3; 12 positions agree with TRBD2. Input material: PBMCs. The clonotype comes from a man between 18 and 35 years old in good health and CMV-seropositive. CDR3 sequence: CATSRDPSGGARESTQYF. The CDR3 DNA reads as TGTGCCACCAGCAGAGATCCTAGCGGGGGGGCCAGGGAAAGTACGCAGTATTTT.